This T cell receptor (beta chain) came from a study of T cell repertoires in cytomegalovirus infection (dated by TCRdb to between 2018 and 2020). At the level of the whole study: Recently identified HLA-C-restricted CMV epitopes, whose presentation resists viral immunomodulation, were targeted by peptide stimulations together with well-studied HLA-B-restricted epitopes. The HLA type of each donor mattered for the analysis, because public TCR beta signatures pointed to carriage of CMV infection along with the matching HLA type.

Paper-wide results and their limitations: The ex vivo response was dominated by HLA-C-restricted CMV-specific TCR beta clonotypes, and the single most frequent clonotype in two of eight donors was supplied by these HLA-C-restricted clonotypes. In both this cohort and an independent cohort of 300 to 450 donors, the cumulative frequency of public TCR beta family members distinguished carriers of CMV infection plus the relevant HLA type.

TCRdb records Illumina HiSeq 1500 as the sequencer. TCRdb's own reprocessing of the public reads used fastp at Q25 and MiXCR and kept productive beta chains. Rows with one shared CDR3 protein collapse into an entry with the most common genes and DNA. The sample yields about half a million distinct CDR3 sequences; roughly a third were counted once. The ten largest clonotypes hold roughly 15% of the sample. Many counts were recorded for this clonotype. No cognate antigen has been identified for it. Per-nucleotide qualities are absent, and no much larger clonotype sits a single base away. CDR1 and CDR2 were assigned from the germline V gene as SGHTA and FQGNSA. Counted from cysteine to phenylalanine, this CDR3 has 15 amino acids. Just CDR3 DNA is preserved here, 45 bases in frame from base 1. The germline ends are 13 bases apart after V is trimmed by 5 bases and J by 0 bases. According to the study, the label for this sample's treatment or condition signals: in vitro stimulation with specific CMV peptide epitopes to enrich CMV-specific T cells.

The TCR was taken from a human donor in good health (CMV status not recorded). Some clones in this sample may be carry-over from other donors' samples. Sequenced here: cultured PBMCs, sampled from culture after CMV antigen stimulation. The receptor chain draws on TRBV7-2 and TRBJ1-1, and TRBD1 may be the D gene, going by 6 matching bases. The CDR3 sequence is CASSPQGLLNTEAFF. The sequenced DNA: TGTGCCAGCAGCCCCCAGGGGTTGCTGAACACTGAAGCTTTCTTT.